The present entry profiles one T cell receptor beta chain with its context. This sample is part of a study of blood T cell repertoires in COVID-19. Study as a whole: Samples of COVID-19 (acute and convalescent) were obtained from the United States, Italy and Spain. The analysed material was cDNA or gDNA that came from T cells, B-cell-depleted T cells, or PBMCs.

Trimming cost V 3 bases and J 6 bases; bases outside gene matches: 8. Germline lookup yields CDR1 KGHSH and CDR2 LQKENI. The CDR3 sequence is 15 residues long. As originally analysed: For nucleated cells, counts were estimated from reference gene primer amplification. The table came from immunoSEQ multiplex PCR; TCRdb's copy has only in-frame clones and leaves some out. V and J calls and clone size are copied from that table; D and trimming were computed from the DNA. Of under 200,000 clones detected, over 70% appear once; the ten largest clones hold around 15%. Sequencing was done on a sample of peripheral blood. The chain joins TRBV18 to TRBJ2-7; 10 positions agree with TRBD1. The TCR sequence derives from a man between 60 and 75 years old with active or convalescent COVID-19. Here the CDR3 reads CASSPPPGQGGEQYF. Written as DNA, the CDR3 is TGTGCCAGCTCACCCCCCCCAGGACAGGGGGGCGAGCAGTACTTC. Based on the CDR3 plus reference TRBV18 and TRBJ2-7, the full variable domain is NAGVMQNPRHLVRRRGQEARLRCSPMKGHSHVYWYRQLPEEGLKFMVYLQKENIIDESGMPKERFSAEFPKEGPSILRIQQVVRGDSAAYFCASSPPPGQGGEQYFGPGTRLTVT.